This section outlines one TCR beta chain sequence together with its context. Its antigen is not identified. At one end, the junction sequence differs from germline, possibly due to a read error. The sample originates from a study of blood T cells in healthy people across ages. Points from the study as a whole: Comparison with aged donors showed that long-lived donors had more naive CD4+ cells and higher diversity.

Combining a sample-barcoded 5' primer with a J-beta primer mix, a second PCR ran for roughly 7 to 12 cycles. The authors tagged each cDNA molecule using a template-switch adaptor with 12 random nucleotides. TCRdb reprocessed the 5' RACE reads via MiXCR and lists one record per CDR3 protein. Of roughly 720,000 distinct CDR3 sequences detected, roughly 50% appear once; the ten largest clones hold 40% to 50%. Ten milliliters of peripheral blood were drawn from each donor into EDTA-treated tubes. Whenever a sample was processed, at least 6 million PBMCs were isolated. This receptor was obtained from an elderly man in good health. Sequencing input: blood.

CDR3 residues: CTTSDGQLTSGTQYF. The CDR3 nucleotides are TGTACCACCAGTGATGGGCAGCTAACCAGCGGGACCCAGTACTTC. The rearrangement uses TRBV24-1 and TRBJ2-5; D perhaps matches TRBD2 (5 bases). The CDR3 loop spans 15 amino acids. In germline, CDR1 is KGHDR, CDR2 SFDVKD.